These 21 T cell receptor beta chains originate from one sample sequenced in a study of metastatic and nonmetastatic thyroid tumors. TCRdb redid the clone calls on the PCR reads using MiXCR. The sample yields roughly 40,000 clones, more than 20% seen once. All patients reached thyroid surgery having received no treatment beforehand. Material for sequencing was tumor tissue. All receptors derive from a female donor with papillary thyroid cancer or a benign thyroid nodule (not recorded which). Some clones in this sample may be carry-over from other donors' samples.

This clone has a count of ten or more. The chain has TRBV4-2 and TRBJ1-1; 8 nucleotides agree with TRBD1. Losses at the gene ends were 0 bases for V and 6 bases for J; bases not matched to a gene: 6. The germline CDR1 and CDR2 sequences are LGHNA and YNFKEQ. The CDR3 sequence is 15 residues long. The CDR3 DNA is TGTGCCAGCAGCCAAGACAGGGGGCTTTTATCTGAAGCTTTCTTT. Translating it yields CASSQDRGLLSEAFF.

The CDR3 region is CSALSRDTQYF. CDR3 nucleotide sequence: TGCAGTGCTCTAAGTAGAGATACGCAGTATTTT. The rearrangement joins TRBV20-1 to TRBJ2-3; D is undetermined. With 5 bases removed from V and 5 bases from J, the gap between germline ends came to 8 bases. The CDR3 is 11 residues long. Germline lookup yields CDR1 DFQATT and CDR2 SNEGSKA (reference sequence).

Comments on this clone: Compared with germline, one end of the junction differs, possibly owing to a read error. CDR3 in DNA: TGTGCCAGCATCATACAGGGGGCGAGAGGGGCCAACGTCCTTACTTTC. It yields the protein CASIIQGARGANVLTF. V gene TRBV11-2 combines with J gene TRBJ2-6, with 9 bases aligning to TRBD1. This CDR3 contains 16 residues. In germline, CDR1 is SGHAT, CDR2 FQNNGV.

The V gene is TRBV28, the J gene TRBJ1-2; 10 positions match TRBD1. The germline CDR1 and CDR2 sequences are MDHEN and SYDVKM. The CDR3 totals 16 residues. V lost 10 bases and J lost 1; bases outside the gene matches: 12. CDR3 coding DNA: TGTGCCATCCTAACCGGGACAGGGGCGCTTAACTATGGCTACACCTTC. This encodes CAILTGTGALNYGYTF.

This clone was seen at least ten times. The rearrangement uses TRBV27 and TRBJ1-6; D gene unclear. CDR1 and CDR2 (germline): MNHEY, SMNVEV (reference sequence). CDR3 size: 13 residues. Trimming took 1 base from V and 7 from J, leaving 5 bases between them. The chain's CDR3 is CASSLYLNSPLHF. CDR3 nucleotide sequence: TGTGCCAGCAGTTTATACCTGAATTCACCCCTCCACTTT.

This clone appeared a few times. This chain joins TRBV20-1 and TRBJ2-7; no definite D call. Germline loops: CDR1 DFQATT, CDR2 SNEGSKA (reference sequence). The CDR3 runs 14 residues. V shed 0 bases and J shed 1 base, with 10 bases lying between them. The CDR3 DNA sequence: TGCAGTGCTAGAGATACCTGGGGATCCTACGAGCAGTACTTC. Protein product: CSARDTWGSYEQYF.

The chain couples TRBV20-1 to TRBJ2-5; D not certain. The V end was cut by 3 bases, the J end by 4 bases, with 6 bases between. This CDR3 is 11 amino acids long. Germline lookup yields CDR1 DFQATT and CDR2 SNEGSKA (reference sequence). CDR3 sequence (DNA): TGCAGTGCTAGTTTACTAGAGACCCAGTACTTC. Translating it yields CSASLLETQYF.

This clone was seen many times. The J gene is TRBJ2-3, the V gene TRBV4-1; 7 bases are shared with TRBD1. Germline V gives CDR1 MGHRA, CDR2 YSYEKL. CDR3 length equals 17 residues. V shed 3 bases and J 6 bases; nucleotides not matched to a gene: 15. The chain's CDR3 is CASSQVRGLIPRDTQYF. CDR3 in DNA: TGCGCCAGCAGCCAGGTGAGGGGGCTCATACCAAGGGATACGCAGTATTTT.

The J gene is TRBJ2-7, the V gene TRBV18, with TRBD2 identical over 8 bases. V dropped 5 bases and J dropped 6; count of bases not matched to a gene: 3. Germline CDR1 and CDR2: KGHSH and LQKENI. The length of the CDR3 is 12 residues. CDR3 nucleotide sequence: TGTGCCAGCTCATCGGCGGGGGGCGAGCAGTACTTC. It encodes CASSSAGGEQYF.

The rearrangement uses TRBV7-2 and TRBJ2-2; D call uncertain. The germline V and J ends were trimmed by 0 bases and 4 bases, with 9 bases remaining between them. Per the germline V gene, CDR1 is SGHTA and CDR2 is FQGNSA. There are 15 residues in the CDR3. The CDR3 region has the DNA TGTGCCAGCAGCTTAGCCCAGATAGGCACCGGGGAGCTGTTTTTT. Translated: CASSLAQIGTGELFF.

This clone was detected ten times or more. V usage is TRBV6-4 and J usage is TRBJ2-1; D remains ambiguous. The ends were cut back, 7 bases at V and 5 bases at J, with 18 bases in the middle. The CDR3 has 15 residues. Germline-derived CDR1 and CDR2 are MRHNA and SNTAGT. The CDR3 nucleotides are TGTGCCAGCATCCCGACCCTCACCCGGCACAATGAGCAGTTCTTC. Its protein is CASIPTLTRHNEQFF.

V and J are TRBV2 and TRBJ1-5; no clear D. The CDR3 runs to 15 residues. CDR1 and CDR2 (germline): SNHLY, FYNNEI. The germline V and J ends were trimmed by 7 bases and 6 bases, with 19 bases remaining between them. The CDR3 DNA is TGTGCCAGCACCCTGGAAGGAGGCAGGATTCAGCCCCAGCATTTT. Its protein product is CASTLEGGRIQPQHF.

This clone has a count of ten or more. The CDR3 nucleotides are TGTGCCAGCAGCTTAGGGTGGGGAAACACCATATATTTT. Translating gives CASSLGWGNTIYF. This chain connects TRBV11-2 to TRBJ1-3; the D is unclear. The CDR3 has 13 amino acids. Germline CDR1 and CDR2: SGHAT and FQNNGV. V lost 1 base, J lost 4 bases, and 5 bases lay in between.

The V and J genes are TRBV5-8 and TRBJ2-2, with D unresolved. The ends were cut back, 0 bases at V and 3 bases at J, with 6 bases in the middle. The CDR3 loop spans 14 amino acids. The germline V gene encodes CDR1 SGHTS and CDR2 YDEGEE. Here the CDR3 reads CASSLVADTGELFF. The DNA of the CDR3 is TGTGCCAGCAGCTTGGTGGCAGACACCGGGGAGCTGTTTTTT.

Comment on this clone: An end of the junction does not agree with germline; a read error may underlie this. V and J are TRBV29-1 and TRBJ2-2, with 7 bases identical to TRBD1. Germline V lookup: CDR1 SQVTM, CDR2 ANQGSEA. This CDR3 is built from 13 residues. The CDR3 nucleotides are TGCATCGTTGTGCCCAGGGGGTCCGGGGAGCTGTTTTTT. It is translated as CIVVPRGSGELFF.

Here the CDR3 DNA reads TGCAGTGCGCCGGAACCGGGACTGGAATACAATGAGCAGTTCTTC. It translates to CSAPEPGLEYNEQFF. This chain connects TRBV20-1 to TRBJ2-1; tentatively, D is TRBD2 (6 bases). Germline V gives CDR1 DFQATT, CDR2 SNEGSKA (reference sequence). Trimming removed 6 bases at V and 4 bases at J, with 19 bases between. The CDR3 consists of 15 residues.

This clone was seen only a few times. V usage is TRBV12-3 or TRBV12-4 and J usage is TRBJ2-3, with a tentative D call TRBD2 (7 bases). V dropped 2 bases and J dropped 6 bases, with 12 bases sitting between them. This CDR3 is built from 14 residues. CDR3 in DNA: TGTGCCAGCAGTTTAAGAGGGGGGGGTGATACGCAGTATTTT. Amino acids: CASSLRGGGDTQYF.

This clone was seen more than once but under ten times. The chain uses TRBV6-2 or TRBV6-3 and TRBJ2-7; 8 bases match TRBD1. CDR1 MNHEY and CDR2 SVGEGT come from the germline V gene. The CDR3 consists of 15 residues. J was trimmed by 6 bases and V by 7 bases; bases with no gene match: 14. The CDR3 sequence: CASNTFGQGKVEQYF. The CDR3 nucleotides read TGTGCCAGCAACACCTTCGGACAGGGAAAAGTCGAGCAGTACTTC.

For the CDR3, the DNA is TGTGCCACCAGGGGTACGGTCAAAAACATTCAGTACTTC. This gives the protein CATRGTVKNIQYF. V is TRBV15 and J is TRBJ2-4, with D unresolved. This CDR3 spans 13 amino acids. The V gene lost 6 bases and the J gene lost 3 bases, with 9 bases spanning the gap. The germline CDR1 and CDR2 sequences are LNHNV and YYDKDF (reference sequence).

This clone came up many times. The gene calls are TRBV2 and TRBJ2-7; no firm D call. Between the trimmed V and J ends, which lost 7 bases and 5 bases, there was a span of 15 bases. CDR1 and CDR2 from the germline V gene are SNHLY and FYNNEI. CDR3 length: 13 residues. The chain's CDR3 is CASNPQFSDEQYF. For the CDR3, the DNA is TGTGCCAGCAACCCACAGTTTTCCGACGAGCAGTACTTC.

In its sample, this clone ranks as medium-sized. V usage is TRBV12-3 or TRBV12-4 and J usage is TRBJ1-4, with 9 bases fitting TRBD1. This CDR3 region has 15 residues. The trim removed 3 bases at V and 8 bases at J, leaving 7 bases unmatched. CDR3 sequence reads: CASSFQQGAGEKLFF. DNA for the CDR3: TGTGCCAGCAGTTTCCAACAGGGGGCGGGCGAAAAACTGTTTTTT.